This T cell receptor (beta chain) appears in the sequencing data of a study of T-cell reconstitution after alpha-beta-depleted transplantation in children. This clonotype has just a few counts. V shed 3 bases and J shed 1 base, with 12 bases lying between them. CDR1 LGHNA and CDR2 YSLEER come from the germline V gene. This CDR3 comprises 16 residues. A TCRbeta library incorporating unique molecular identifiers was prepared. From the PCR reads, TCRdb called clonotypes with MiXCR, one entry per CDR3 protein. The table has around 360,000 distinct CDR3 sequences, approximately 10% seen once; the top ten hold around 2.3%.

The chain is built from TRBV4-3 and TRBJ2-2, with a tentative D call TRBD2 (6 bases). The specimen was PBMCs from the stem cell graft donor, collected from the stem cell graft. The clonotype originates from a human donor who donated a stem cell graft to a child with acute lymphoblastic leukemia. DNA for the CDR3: TGCGCCAGCAGCCAGAGTGCCGGGAGGAACACCGGGGAGCTGTTTTTT. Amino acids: CASSQSAGRNTGELFF.